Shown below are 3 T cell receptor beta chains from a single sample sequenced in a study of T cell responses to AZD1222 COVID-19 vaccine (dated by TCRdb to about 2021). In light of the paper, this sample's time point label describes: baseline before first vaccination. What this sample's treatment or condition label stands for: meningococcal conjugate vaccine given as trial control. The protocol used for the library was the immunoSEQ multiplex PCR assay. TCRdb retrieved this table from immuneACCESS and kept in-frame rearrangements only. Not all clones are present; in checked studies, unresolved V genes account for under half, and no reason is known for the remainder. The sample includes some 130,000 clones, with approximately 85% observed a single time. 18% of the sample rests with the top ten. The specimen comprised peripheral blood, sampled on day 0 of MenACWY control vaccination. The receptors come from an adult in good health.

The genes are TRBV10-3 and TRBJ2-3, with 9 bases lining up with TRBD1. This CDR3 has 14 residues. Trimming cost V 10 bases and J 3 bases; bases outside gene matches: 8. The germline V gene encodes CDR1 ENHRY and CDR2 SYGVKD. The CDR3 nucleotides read TGTGCCAGCTCCCTGGGACAGGGTACAGATACGCAGTATTTT. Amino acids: CASSLGQGTDTQYF.

CDR3 protein: CSVEDPRTGRLGEQYF. The CDR3 DNA follows: TGCAGCGTTGAAGACCCCCGGACAGGGAGGTTGGGCGAGCAGTACTTC. V is TRBV29-1 and J is TRBJ2-7; 8 bases match TRBD1. Germline CDR1 reads SQVTM; CDR2 reads ANQGSEA. CDR3 length: 16 amino acids. V was pared by 0 bases and J by 6 bases, with 13 bases of the junction left unmatched.

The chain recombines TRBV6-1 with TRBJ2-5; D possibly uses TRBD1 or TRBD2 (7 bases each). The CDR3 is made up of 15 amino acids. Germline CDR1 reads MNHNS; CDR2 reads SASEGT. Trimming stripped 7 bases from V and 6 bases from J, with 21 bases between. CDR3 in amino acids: CASTQGGTPSKTQYF. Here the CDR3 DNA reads TGTGCCAGCACCCAGGGGGGGACTCCCAGCAAGACCCAGTACTTC.